These T cell receptor beta chains were read from a single sample in a study of control samples from healthy donors and cancer patients. Produced via immunoSEQ multiplex PCR; TCRdb's table is partial and in-frame only. The table has 140,000 or so clones, around 94% seen once. The material sequenced was PBMCs. These TCRs come from a man aged 60 to 75 with colorectal cancer. The CDR3 runs from the conserved cysteine through the conserved F or W. The order of the fields is J gene, V gene, D gene, CDR3 protein, CDR3 DNA. A D gene is named only where the DNA matches it firmly.

j_call: TRBJ2-1; v_call: TRBV6-5; d_call: .; cdr3_aa: CASNSDPYNEQFF; cdr3_nt: TGTGCCAGCAATAGCGACCCCTACAATGAGCAGTTCTTC
j_call: TRBJ2-2; v_call: TRBV19; d_call: .; cdr3_aa: CASSGGRLLTGELFF; cdr3_nt: TGTGCCAGTAGCGGGGGAAGGCTACTCACCGGGGAGCTGTTTTTT
j_call: TRBJ2-7; v_call: TRBV5-1; d_call: .; cdr3_aa: CASSVPEAYEQYF; cdr3_nt: TGCGCCAGCAGCGTTCCAGAGGCCTACGAGCAGTACTTC
j_call: TRBJ2-7; v_call: TRBV25-1; d_call: .; cdr3_aa: CASSAPGGSYEQYF; cdr3_nt: TGTGCCAGCAGTGCCCCCGGAGGATCCTACGAGCAGTACTTC
j_call: TRBJ1-1; v_call: TRBV27; d_call: TRBD1; cdr3_aa: CASSSRQGGTEAFF; cdr3_nt: TGTGCCAGCAGTTCTCGACAGGGAGGGACTGAAGCTTTCTTT
j_call: TRBJ1-2; v_call: TRBV5-1; d_call: .; cdr3_aa: CASSLGQDNYGYTF; cdr3_nt: TGCGCCAGCAGCTTGGGACAGGACAACTATGGCTACACCTTC
j_call: TRBJ1-1; v_call: TRBV2; d_call: TRBD1; cdr3_aa: CASSEQGVDTEAFF; cdr3_nt: TGTGCCAGCAGTGAACAGGGGGTTGACACTGAAGCTTTCTTT
j_call: TRBJ2-5; v_call: TRBV11-2; d_call: .; cdr3_aa: CASSRVIAVMETQYF; cdr3_nt: TGTGCCAGCAGCAGGGTTATCGCGGTAATGGAGACCCAGTACTTC
j_call: TRBJ1-5; v_call: TRBV6-1; d_call: TRBD1; cdr3_aa: CASSAKDRGYSNQPQHF; cdr3_nt: TGTGCCAGCAGTGCTAAGGACAGGGGATATAGCAATCAGCCCCAGCATTTT
j_call: TRBJ1-6; v_call: TRBV5-6; d_call: .; cdr3_aa: CASSPRGGRGSYNSPLHF; cdr3_nt: TGTGCCAGCAGCCCTCGGGGGGGTAGAGGCTCCTATAATTCACCCCTCCACTTT
j_call: TRBJ1-5; v_call: TRBV15; d_call: .; cdr3_aa: CATSRDRREQPQHF; cdr3_nt: TGTGCCACCAGCAGAGATCGGAGGGAACAGCCCCAGCATTTT
j_call: TRBJ2-2; v_call: TRBV3-1/TRBV3-2; d_call: .; cdr3_aa: CASSQEIGDAGELFF; cdr3_nt: TGTGCCAGCAGCCAAGAAATCGGGGATGCCGGGGAGCTGTTTTTT
j_call: TRBJ1-5; v_call: TRBV5-1; d_call: TRBD1; cdr3_aa: CASSWTGSSNQPQHF; cdr3_nt: TGCGCCAGCTCCTGGACAGGGTCGTCCAATCAGCCCCAGCATTTT
j_call: TRBJ1-6; v_call: TRBV5-4; d_call: .; cdr3_aa: CASSLSPEATNSPLHF; cdr3_nt: TGTGCCAGCAGCTTGAGTCCCGAGGCAACGAATTCACCCCTCCACTTT
j_call: TRBJ2-5; v_call: TRBV4-1; d_call: TRBD2; cdr3_aa: CASSPLGRLQETQYF; cdr3_nt: TGCGCCAGCAGCCCTCTCGGGAGGCTTCAAGAGACCCAGTACTTC